Presented here are 15 T cell receptor beta chains from one specimen sequenced in a study of blood T cell repertoires in COVID-19 (dated by TCRdb to about 2020). The library relied on the immunoSEQ multiplex PCR assay. This immuneACCESS table, as held by TCRdb, lists in-frame sequences with V and J called but not all clones. Of the missing ones, under half trace to an unresolved V gene in checked studies; the others have no known cause. The table for this sample lists 300,000 to 450,000 clones; around 87% of them were counted only once. Of the sample, less than 11% falls within the top ten clones. The material sequenced was peripheral blood. Receptors originate from a woman in her 30s with COVID-19, enrolled during active disease.

V is TRBV6-5 and J is TRBJ2-1; a possible D gene is TRBD2 (5 bases). Germline loops: CDR1 MNHEY, CDR2 SVGAGI. V shed 5 bases and J shed 4 bases, with 15 bases lying between them. The CDR3 totals 15 residues. In nucleotides, the CDR3 is TGTGCCAGCAGTCGAGGGAGAAGGGCATACAATGAGCAGTTCTTC. Translated: CASSRGRRAYNEQFF.

The V and J genes are TRBV6-6 and TRBJ2-1; D might be TRBD1 (6 bases). This CDR3 has 15 amino acids. With 5 bases removed from V and 2 bases from J, the gap between germline ends came to 13 bases. The V gene's germline CDR1 is MNHNY and CDR2 SVGAGI (reference sequence). The CDR3 region has the DNA TGTGCCAGCAGTACAAACAGGGTGACCTACAATGAGCAGTTCTTC. Its protein is CASSTNRVTYNEQFF.

The rearrangement joins TRBV28 to TRBJ1-1; D not resolved. CDR3 length equals 11 residues. The V end lost 3 bases, the J end lost 10 bases, and 9 bases lay between the germline ends. The germline gives CDR1 MDHEN, CDR2 SYDVKM. This chain's CDR3 is CASSFGGTAFF. In DNA form, the CDR3 reads TGTGCCAGCAGTTTTGGAGGTACAGCTTTCTTT.

This clone was seen once. The rearrangement uses TRBV13 and TRBJ2-2, with D possibly TRBD1 on 6 matching bases. Germline V lookup: CDR1 PRHDT, CDR2 FYEKMQ (reference sequence). This CDR3 spans 13 amino acids. V was clipped by 2 bases and J by 6 bases, with 7 bases between them. For the CDR3, the DNA is TGTGCCAGCAGCTTAAACAGGGCCGGGGAGCTGTTTTTT. It translates to CASSLNRAGELFF. The whole variable domain, filled in from reference TRBV13 and TRBJ2-2, reads AAGVIQSPRHLIKEKRETATLKCYPIPRHDTVYWYQQGPGQDPQFLISFYEKMQSDKGSIPDRFSAQQFSDYHSELNMSSLELGDSALYFCASSLNRAGELFFGEGSRLTVL.

The genes are TRBV11-1 and TRBJ2-1; TRBD2 matches 13 bases. The CDR3 length is 16 residues. Germline V gene data show CDR1 as SGHAT and CDR2 as FQDESV (reference sequence). Trimming took 5 bases from V and 9 from J; bases not matched to a gene: 10. CDR3 residues: CASSQLAGGPFGEQFF. The CDR3 bases are TGTGCCAGCAGCCAACTAGCGGGAGGGCCGTTCGGTGAGCAGTTCTTC. The full variable domain, in which reference TRBV11-1 and TRBJ2-1 provide the parts outside the CDR3, is EAEVAQSPRYKITEKSQAVAFWCDPISGHATLYWYRQILGQGPELLVQFQDESVVDDSQLPKDRFSAERLKGVDSTLKIQPAELGDSAMYLCASSQLAGGPFGEQFFGPGTRLTVL.

Comment on this clone: The same CDR3 can be traced to other DNA sequences in this sample. DNA of the CDR3: TGTGCCAGCAGTTACCGGGCGGGGGGCTCCTACAATGAGCAGTTCTTC. It specifies CASSYRAGGSYNEQFF. The chain carries TRBV6-5 and TRBJ2-1, with TRBD2 matching 8 bases. J gave up 0 bases and V 2 bases, and 3 bases lay outside the gene matches. The germline V gene encodes CDR1 MNHEY and CDR2 SVGAGI. CDR3 length: 16 residues.

The chain employs TRBV7-9 and TRBJ1-1; perhaps TRBD1 as D (6 bases). The germline V gene encodes CDR1 SEHNR and CDR2 FQNEAQ (reference sequence). Trimming pared 5 bases from V and 8 bases from J, leaving 15 bases between. The CDR3 consists of 13 residues. This CDR3 reads CASSLGTSNEAFF. In nucleotides, the CDR3 is TGTGCCAGCAGCCTCGGGACATCCAACGAAGCTTTCTTT.

Comments on this clone: At one end the junction does not follow the germline gene, possibly because of a read error. CDR3 sequence (DNA): TGTGCTAGCAGCTTAGGGCCCGACCGGACTTACGAGCAGTACTTC. Encoded protein: CASSLGPDRTYEQYF. This sequence joins TRBV7-7 and TRBJ2-7; D is perhaps TRBD2 (5 bases). Germline lookup yields CDR1 SSHAT and CDR2 FNYEAQ (reference sequence). This CDR3 contains 15 residues.

J is TRBJ2-3 and V is TRBV2; 7 nucleotides agree with TRBD2. V was clipped by 5 bases and J by 1 base; unmatched bases: 12. The CDR3 covers 17 residues. Germline V gives CDR1 SNHLY, CDR2 FYNNEI. The DNA for the CDR3 is TGTGCCAGCAGTACCCTGGGGGGGGGAAGGGGCACAGATACGCAGTATTTT. This codes for CASSTLGGGRGTDTQYF.

A remark on this clone: A junction end diverges from the germline sequence, so it may reflect a read error. This rearrangement joins TRBV27 to TRBJ2-1, with 8 bases lining up with TRBD1. The CDR3 extends over 14 amino acids. The germline CDR1 and CDR2 sequences are MNHEY and SMNVEV (reference sequence). The CDR3 is CASTGDRPYDEQFF. The DNA of the CDR3 is TGTGCCAGCACGGGGGACAGGCCCTACGATGAGCAGTTCTTC.

The V call is TRBV30, the J call TRBJ2-7, with 9 bases fitting TRBD1. This CDR3 region has 14 residues. The V and J ends lost 4 bases and 5 bases, in that order; junction bases with no gene match: 9. The germline V gene has CDR1 GTSNPN and CDR2 SVGIG (reference sequence). CDR3 loop: CAWNRDRDPHEQYF. As DNA, the CDR3 is TGTGCCTGGAACCGGGACAGGGACCCCCACGAGCAGTACTTC. Complete variable domain (other parts from reference TRBV30 and TRBJ2-7): SQTIHQWPATLVQPVGSPLSLECTVEGTSNPNLYWYRQAAGRGLQLLFYSVGIGQISSEVPQNLSASRPQDRQFILSSKKLLLSDSGFYLCAWNRDRDPHEQYFGPGTRLTVT.

CDR3 nucleotide sequence: TGTGCCAGCAGCTTAAGGGGTGGCGGGGAGCTGTTTTTT. Translated, it gives CASSLRGGGELFF. The chain couples TRBV7-2 to TRBJ2-2, with a tentative D call TRBD1 (5 bases). This CDR3 comprises 13 residues. V was shortened by 2 bases and J by 7 bases, with 8 bases between the two germline ends. The germline gives CDR1 SGHTA, CDR2 FQGNSA.

The V and J genes are TRBV4-1 and TRBJ2-6; 7 bases map to TRBD2. V lost 3 bases and J lost 0; bases outside the gene matches: 14. The CDR3 loop spans 20 amino acids. The germline CDR1 and CDR2 sequences are MGHRA and YSYEKL. CDR3 residues: CASSQYPGLLAYSGANVLTF. CDR3 nucleotide sequence: TGCGCCAGCAGCCAGTACCCGGGACTATTGGCCTACTCTGGGGCCAACGTCCTGACTTTC.

The chain combines TRBV2 with TRBJ2-1, with 7 bases aligning to TRBD1. Per germline, CDR1 SNHLY and CDR2 FYNNEI. The V and J ends lost 5 bases and 9 bases, in that order; junction bases with no gene match: 7. The CDR3 loop spans 13 amino acids. The CDR3 DNA is TGTGCCAGCAGTCAAGGACAGGTCGGTGAGCAGTTCTTC. Translation: CASSQGQVGEQFF.

V and J are TRBV11-2 and TRBJ2-1; TRBD1 aligns across 8 bases. The CDR3 loop spans 14 amino acids. Germline-derived CDR1 and CDR2 are SGHAT and FQNNGV. The junction had 7 bases not matched to a gene; V was cut back by 5 bases and J by 7 bases. The CDR3 region is CASSLDRVGNEQFF. In DNA form, the CDR3 reads TGTGCCAGCAGCCTGGACAGGGTAGGGAATGAGCAGTTCTTC.